Presented here are 20 T cell receptor beta chains from one specimen sequenced in a study of blood T cell repertoires in COVID-19. Produced via immunoSEQ multiplex PCR; TCRdb's table is partial and in-frame only. The sample lists approximately 170,000 clones; around 89% were seen once. Sequencing used peripheral blood. Source of these receptors: a man aged 18 to 30 who had recovered from COVID-19.

The genes are TRBV25-1 and TRBJ1-2, with unresolved D. The germline V and J ends were trimmed by 5 bases and 6 bases, with 16 bases remaining between them. CDR1 and CDR2 from the germline V gene are MGHDK and SYGVNS. The CDR3 length is 14 residues. The CDR3 DNA reads TGTGCCAGCAGTCCACAGACGATCTTAAATGGCTACACCTTC. Its translation is CASSPQTILNGYTF.

This clone appeared a few times. The V and J genes are TRBV19 and TRBJ1-5; possible D gene TRBD1, 5 bases. V shed 4 bases and J shed 0 bases, with 10 bases lying between them. Germline CDR1 and CDR2: LNHDA and SQIVND (reference sequence). CDR3 length: 15 amino acids. CDR3 protein: CASSRGVYSNQPQHF. CDR3 coding DNA: TGTGCCAGTAGTAGGGGGGTTTATAGCAATCAGCCCCAGCATTTT.

This clone occurred a few times. In DNA, the CDR3 is TGTGCCAGCAGTTACACGGGACTAGGCGGTAGCTATGGCTACACCTTC. This codes for CASSYTGLGGSYGYTF. V gene TRBV6-5 combines with J gene TRBJ1-2, with D perhaps TRBD1 (5 bases). Trimming took 2 bases from V and 4 from J, leaving 17 bases between them. This CDR3 is built from 16 residues. Germline loops: CDR1 MNHEY, CDR2 SVGAGI.

The CDR3 nucleotides read TGTGCCAGCAGCTTAGACGGGGGGGACCTCTACGAGCAGTACTTC. As protein: CASSLDGGDLYEQYF. This chain links TRBV11-2 with TRBJ2-7, with 8 nucleotides matching TRBD2. The CDR3 covers 15 residues. Looked up from germline, CDR1 is SGHAT and CDR2 is FQNNGV. V was pared by 0 bases and J by 3 bases, with 4 bases of the junction left unmatched. Looking up the rest from reference TRBV11-2 and TRBJ2-7 gives the full variable domain: EAGVAQSPRYKIIEKRQSVAFWCNPISGHATLYWYQQILGQGPKLLIQFQNNGVVDDSQLPKDRFSAERLKGVDSTLKIQPAKLEDSAVYLCASSLDGGDLYEQYFGPGTRLTVT.

This clone was seen a handful of times. V is TRBV25-1 and J is TRBJ1-6; D possibly corresponds to TRBD1 (6 bases). The V gene's germline CDR1 is MGHDK and CDR2 SYGVNS. CDR3 size: 17 residues. V gave up 3 bases and J gave up 6 bases, with 18 bases separating them. The CDR3 DNA reads TGTGCCAGCAGTGAGGGACACCTAAAAACCCCTAATTCACCCCTCCACTTT. Its protein product is CASSEGHLKTPNSPLHF.

V gene TRBV29-1 combines with J gene TRBJ2-7; 8 bases map to TRBD1. The CDR3 is made up of 14 amino acids. The J segment lost 3 bases and the V segment lost 6 bases, leaving 10 bases of the junction unmatched. CDR1 is SQVTM, CDR2 ANQGSEA, per germline. The CDR3 nucleotides read TGCAGCGTAGCGACAGGGGCTCTGGGCTACGAGCAGTACTTC. Residues: CSVATGALGYEQYF.

The chain recombines TRBV19 with TRBJ1-5; 7 bases line up with TRBD1. Per the germline V gene, CDR1 is LNHDA and CDR2 is SQIVND (reference sequence). The CDR3 is 16 residues long. The trim removed 0 bases at V and 7 bases at J, leaving 9 bases unmatched. In nucleotides, the CDR3 is TGTGCCAGTAGTATAGATAGGGGGCAGGACGGGCAGCCCCAGCATTTT. Its protein is CASSIDRGQDGQPQHF. Full variable domain (rest looked up from reference TRBV19 and TRBJ1-5): DGGITQSPKYLFRKEGQNVTLSCEQNLNHDAMYWYRQDPGQGLRLIYYSQIVNDFQKGDIAEGYSVSREKKESFPLTVTSAQKNPTAFYLCASSIDRGQDGQPQHFGDGTRLSIL.

The V call is TRBV19, the J call TRBJ2-2; the match to TRBD2 covers 8 bases. Unmatched junction bases numbered 5, after V lost 3 bases and J lost 8 bases. Germline V lookup: CDR1 LNHDA, CDR2 SQIVND (reference sequence). The CDR3 is made up of 14 amino acids. The CDR3 DNA is TGTGCCAGTAGTATGAGCGGGAGATTTGGGGAGCTGTTTTTT. It yields the protein CASSMSGRFGELFF.

V and J are TRBV9 and TRBJ2-2; the D gene is possibly TRBD2 (6 bases). Germline V lookup: CDR1 SGDLS, CDR2 YYNGEE. Trimming shortened V by 4 bases and J by 0 bases, and 13 bases separated the two germline ends. This CDR3 contains 16 residues. The CDR3 region is CASSPRDLTNTGELFF. CDR3 bases: TGTGCCAGCAGCCCCCGGGACTTGACGAACACCGGGGAGCTGTTTTTT.

This chain connects TRBV5-1 to TRBJ2-2, with 7 positions matching TRBD1. The CDR3 has 14 residues. The V gene's germline CDR1 is SGHRS and CDR2 YFSETQ. Losses at the gene ends were 2 bases for V and 5 bases for J; bases not matched to a gene: 3. CDR3: CASSFAGGTGELFF. In nucleotides, the CDR3 is TGCGCCAGCAGCTTTGCAGGGGGTACCGGGGAGCTGTTTTTT.

The chain links TRBV25-1 to TRBJ2-5; TRBD2 might be the D (6 bases). The CDR3 is 14 residues long. V lost 1 base, J lost 2 bases, and 8 bases lay in between. Germline loops: CDR1 MGHDK, CDR2 SYGVNS. The CDR3 DNA sequence: TGTGCCAGCAGTGAATGGAGGGAACAAGAGACCCAGTACTTC. Amino acids: CASSEWREQETQYF.

V gene TRBV6-4 combines with J gene TRBJ1-2; 8 nucleotides match TRBD1. The V segment lost 2 bases and the J segment 7 bases; nucleotides outside the gene matches: 9. The CDR3 length is 15 residues. The germline V gene has CDR1 MRHNA and CDR2 SNTAGT. CDR3 DNA sequence: TGTGCCAGCAGTGACCAAGACAGGGGCGTCGCTGGCTACACCTTC. It is translated as CASSDQDRGVAGYTF.

The CDR3 reads CASSLIGGEAFF. CDR3 bases: TGTGCCAGCAGCTTGATCGGGGGTGAAGCTTTCTTT. The chain combines TRBV5-5 with TRBJ1-1, with D possibly TRBD1 on 5 matching bases. V lost 1 base, J lost 7 bases, and 8 bases lay in between. The CDR3 contains 12 residues. CDR1 and CDR2 from the germline V gene are SGHKS and YYEKEE (reference sequence). Full variable domain (rest looked up from reference TRBV5-5 and TRBJ1-1): DAGVTQSPTHLIKTRGQQVTLRCSPISGHKSVSWYQQVLGQGPQFIFQYYEKEERGRGNFPDRFSARQFPNYSSELNVNALLLGDSALYLCASSLIGGEAFFGQGTRLTVV.

CDR3 in amino acids: CASSLPTGGRYF. In nucleotides, the CDR3 is TGTGCCAGCAGTTTGCCGACAGGGGGGCGGTATTTT. J is TRBJ2-3 and V is TRBV6-2 or TRBV6-3, with TRBD1 matching 9 bases. CDR1 and CDR2 (germline): MNHEY, SVGEGT. This CDR3 comprises 12 residues. V lost 4 bases and J lost 14; bases outside the gene matches: 7.

A few counts support this clone. The chain employs TRBV9 and TRBJ1-2, with D uncertain. This CDR3 region has 13 residues. Germline V gives CDR1 SGDLS, CDR2 YYNGEE. Trimming stripped 4 bases from V and 5 bases from J, with 12 bases between. CDR3 nucleotide sequence: TGTGCCAGCAGCCCTTTTGAGGGATATGGCTACACCTTC. This gives the protein CASSPFEGYGYTF.

The genes are TRBV28 and TRBJ1-1, with D perhaps matching TRBD1 (5 bases). Germline V gene data show CDR1 as MDHEN and CDR2 as SYDVKM. The length of the CDR3 is 15 residues. V was clipped by 11 bases and J by 4 bases, with 23 bases between them. The CDR3 nucleotides read TGTGCCGTACGTCCCAGCGGGGGTCGTACCACTGAAGCTTTCTTT. As protein: CAVRPSGGRTTEAFF.

The CDR3 sequence: CASSPRDRGAEKLFF. Here the CDR3 DNA reads TGCGCCAGCAGCCCGAGGGACAGGGGAGCAGAAAAACTGTTTTTT. This chain connects TRBV4-1 to TRBJ1-4; 10 bases fit TRBD1. The CDR3 totals 15 residues. The ends lost 4 bases at V and 8 bases at J; junction bases unmatched: 7. Germline lookup yields CDR1 MGHRA and CDR2 YSYEKL.

This clone was observed a handful of times. The V and J genes are TRBV5-4 and TRBJ2-3; no definite D call. V was shortened by 0 bases and J by 14 bases, with 16 bases between the two germline ends. The CDR3 has 13 amino acids. The V gene's germline CDR1 is SGHNT and CDR2 YYREEE (reference sequence). In DNA, the CDR3 is TGTGCCAGCAGCTTGGAGGTGGCATCCTGGAGGTATTTT. This gives the protein CASSLEVASWRYF.

The chain links TRBV12-5 to TRBJ1-4; the match to TRBD1 covers 7 bases. The CDR3 runs 15 residues. The germline gives CDR1 LGHNT, CDR2 FRNRAP. The J segment lost 5 bases and the V segment lost 6 bases, leaving 9 bases of the junction unmatched. The CDR3 here is CASGPPGQLNEKLFF. CDR3 coding DNA: TGTGCTAGTGGCCCCCCGGGACAGCTAAATGAAAAACTGTTTTTT.

J is TRBJ2-1 and V is TRBV3-1 (or the pseudogene TRBV3-2); 9 bases agree with TRBD2. J gave up 2 bases and V 1 base, and 3 bases lay outside the gene matches. CDR3 length: 16 residues. Germline V gene data show CDR1 as LGHDT and CDR2 as YNNKEL (reference sequence). The CDR3 DNA reads TGTGCCAGCAGCCAAGGACTAGCGGACGCCTACAATGAGCAGTTCTTC. Protein sequence: CASSQGLADAYNEQFF.